Sequencing of this T cell receptor (beta chain) was carried out in a study of blood T cell repertoires in COVID-19. TCRdb keeps only in-frame clones here, not all; method: immunoSEQ multiplex PCR. The repertoire consists of 200,000 to 300,000 clones, with 75% to 90% occurring once and the leading ten covering about 3.3%. The germline CDR1 and CDR2 sequences are KGHDR and SFDVKD. The V and J ends lost 3 bases and 5 bases, in that order; junction bases with no gene match: 11. The CDR3 loop spans 17 amino acids. The J gene is TRBJ2-1, the V gene TRBV24-1; TRBD1 aligns across 8 bases. Sequencing was performed on PBMCs or T cells enriched from blood (not recorded which). This sequence originates from a woman between 35 and 50 years old with acute COVID-19. This chain's CDR3 is CATSDLRGRLGNNEQFF. As DNA, the CDR3 is TGTGCCACCAGTGATCTCAGGGGGCGGCTAGGGAACAATGAGCAGTTCTTC.